Included here is one T cell receptor beta chain sequence, with context. The data were produced by immunoSEQ multiplex PCR, yet TCRdb's version contains in-frame clones alone and is incomplete. The sample contains about 35,000 clones, around 80% of which appear only once. The data are from a study of OX40 agonist ivuxolimab in advanced cancers. Germline CDR1 MNHNS, CDR2 SASEGT. This CDR3 comprises 13 residues. V lost 0 bases and J lost 4, with 4 bases in between. This receptor was taken from an adult with an advanced solid tumor such as melanoma, head and neck, liver or kidney cancer. The gene calls are TRBV6-1 and TRBJ1-3; D is unresolved. The sample here was CD4+ or CD8+ T cells sorted from blood, taken in a trial of the OX40 agonist ivuxolimab. This CDR3 reads CASSEAGGNTIYF. The CDR3 DNA follows: TGTGCCAGCAGTGAAGCAGGGGGAAACACCATATATTTT.